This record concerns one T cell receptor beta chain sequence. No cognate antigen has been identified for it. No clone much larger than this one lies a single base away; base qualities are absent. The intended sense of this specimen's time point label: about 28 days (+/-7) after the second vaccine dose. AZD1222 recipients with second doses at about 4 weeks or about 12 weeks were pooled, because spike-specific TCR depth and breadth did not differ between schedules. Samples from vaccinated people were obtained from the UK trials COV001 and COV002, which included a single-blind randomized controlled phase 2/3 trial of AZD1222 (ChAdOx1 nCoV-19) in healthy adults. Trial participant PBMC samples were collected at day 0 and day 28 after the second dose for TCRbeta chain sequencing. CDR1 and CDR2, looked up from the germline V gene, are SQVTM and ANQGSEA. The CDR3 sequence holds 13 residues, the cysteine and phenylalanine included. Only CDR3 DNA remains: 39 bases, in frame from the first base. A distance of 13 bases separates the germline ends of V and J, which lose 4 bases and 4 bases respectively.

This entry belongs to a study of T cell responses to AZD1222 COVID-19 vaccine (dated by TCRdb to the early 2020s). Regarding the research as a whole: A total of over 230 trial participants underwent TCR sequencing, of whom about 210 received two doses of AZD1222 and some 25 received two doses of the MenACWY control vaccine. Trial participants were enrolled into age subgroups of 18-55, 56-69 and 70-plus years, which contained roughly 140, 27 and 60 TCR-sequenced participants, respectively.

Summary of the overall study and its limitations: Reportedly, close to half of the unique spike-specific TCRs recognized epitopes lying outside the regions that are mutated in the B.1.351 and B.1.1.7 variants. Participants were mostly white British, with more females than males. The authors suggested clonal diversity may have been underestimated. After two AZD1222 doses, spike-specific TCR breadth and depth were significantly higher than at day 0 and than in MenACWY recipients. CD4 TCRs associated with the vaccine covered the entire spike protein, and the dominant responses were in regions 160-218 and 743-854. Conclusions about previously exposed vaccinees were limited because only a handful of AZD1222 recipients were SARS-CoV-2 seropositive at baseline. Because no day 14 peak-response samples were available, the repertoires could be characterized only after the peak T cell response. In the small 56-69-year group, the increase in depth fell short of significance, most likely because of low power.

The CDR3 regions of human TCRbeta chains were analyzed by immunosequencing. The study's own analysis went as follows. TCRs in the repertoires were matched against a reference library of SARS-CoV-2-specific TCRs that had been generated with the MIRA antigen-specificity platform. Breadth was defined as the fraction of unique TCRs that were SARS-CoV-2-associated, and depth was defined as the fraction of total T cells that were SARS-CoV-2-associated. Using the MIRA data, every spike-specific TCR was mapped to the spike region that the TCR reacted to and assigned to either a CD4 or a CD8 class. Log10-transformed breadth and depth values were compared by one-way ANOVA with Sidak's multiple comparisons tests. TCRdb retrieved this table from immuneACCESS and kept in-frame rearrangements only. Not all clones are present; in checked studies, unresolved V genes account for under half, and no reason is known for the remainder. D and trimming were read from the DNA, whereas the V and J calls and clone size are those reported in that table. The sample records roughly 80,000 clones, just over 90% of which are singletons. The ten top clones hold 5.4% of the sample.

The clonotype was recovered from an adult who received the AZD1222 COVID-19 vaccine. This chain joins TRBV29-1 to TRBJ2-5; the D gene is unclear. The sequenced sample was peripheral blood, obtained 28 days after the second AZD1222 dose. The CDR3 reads CSVVARTGETQYF. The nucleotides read TGCAGCGTTGTGGCGCGGACGGGAGAGACCCAGTACTTC. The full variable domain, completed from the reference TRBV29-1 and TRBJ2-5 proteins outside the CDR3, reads SAVISQKPSRDICQRGTSLTIQCQVDSQVTMMFWYRQQPGQSLTLIATANQGSEATYESGFVIDKFPISRPNLTFSTLTVSNMSPEDSSIYLCSVVARTGETQYFGPGTRLLVL.